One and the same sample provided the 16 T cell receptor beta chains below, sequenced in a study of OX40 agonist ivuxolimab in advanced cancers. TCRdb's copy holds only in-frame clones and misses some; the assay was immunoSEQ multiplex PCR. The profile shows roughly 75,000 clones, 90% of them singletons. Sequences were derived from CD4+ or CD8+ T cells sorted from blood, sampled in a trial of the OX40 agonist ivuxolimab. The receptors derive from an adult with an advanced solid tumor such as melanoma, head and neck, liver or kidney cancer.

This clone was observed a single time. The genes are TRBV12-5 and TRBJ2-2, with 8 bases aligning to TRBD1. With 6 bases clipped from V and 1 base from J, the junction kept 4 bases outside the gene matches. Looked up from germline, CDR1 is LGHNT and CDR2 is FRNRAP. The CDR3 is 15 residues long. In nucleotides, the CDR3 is TGTGCTAGTGGGACCGGGACAGGGAACACCGGGGAGCTGTTTTTT. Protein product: CASGTGTGNTGELFF.

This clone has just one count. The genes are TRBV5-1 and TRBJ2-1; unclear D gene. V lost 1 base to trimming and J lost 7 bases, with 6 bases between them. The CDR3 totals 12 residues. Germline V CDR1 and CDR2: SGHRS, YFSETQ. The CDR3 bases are TGCGCCAGCAGCTTGTCGCTTAATGAGCAGTTCTTC. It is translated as CASSLSLNEQFF.

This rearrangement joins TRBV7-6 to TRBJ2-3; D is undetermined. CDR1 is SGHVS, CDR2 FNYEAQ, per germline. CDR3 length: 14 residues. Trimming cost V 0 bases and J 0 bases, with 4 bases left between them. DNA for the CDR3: TGTGCCAGCAGCTTAGCGCGGAGCACAGATACGCAGTATTTT. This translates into CASSLARSTDTQYF.

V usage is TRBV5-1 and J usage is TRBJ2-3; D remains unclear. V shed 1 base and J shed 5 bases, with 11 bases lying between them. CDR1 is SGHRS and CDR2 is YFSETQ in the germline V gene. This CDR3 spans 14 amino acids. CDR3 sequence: CASSLRRSEDTQYF. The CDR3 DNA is TGCGCCAGCAGCTTGAGAAGGTCTGAAGATACGCAGTATTTT.

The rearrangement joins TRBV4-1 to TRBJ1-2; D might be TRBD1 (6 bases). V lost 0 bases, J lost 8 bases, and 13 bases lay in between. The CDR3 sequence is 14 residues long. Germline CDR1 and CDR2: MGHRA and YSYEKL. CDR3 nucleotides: TGCGCCAGCAGCCAAGAGGCGGGGGCCTTAGGCTACACCTTC. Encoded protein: CASSQEAGALGYTF.

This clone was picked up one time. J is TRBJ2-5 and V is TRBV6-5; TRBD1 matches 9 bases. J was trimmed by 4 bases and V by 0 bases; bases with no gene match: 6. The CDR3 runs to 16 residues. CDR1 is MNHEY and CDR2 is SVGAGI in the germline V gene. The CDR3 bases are TGTGCCAGCAGTTACTCGACAGGGGGAGCGGGAGAGACCCAGTACTTC. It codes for CASSYSTGGAGETQYF.

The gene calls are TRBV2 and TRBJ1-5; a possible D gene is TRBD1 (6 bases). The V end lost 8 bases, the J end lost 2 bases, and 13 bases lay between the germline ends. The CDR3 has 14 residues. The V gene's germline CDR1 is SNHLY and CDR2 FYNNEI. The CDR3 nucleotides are TGTGCCAGCGGAGGGGGAGGGGGCAATCAGCCCCAGCATTTT. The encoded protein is CASGGGGGNQPQHF. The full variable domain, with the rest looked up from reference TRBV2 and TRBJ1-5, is EPEVTQTPSHQVTQMGQEVILRCVPISNHLYFYWYRQILGQKVEFLVSFYNNEISEKSEIFDDQFSVERPDGSNFTLKIRSTKLEDSAMYFCASGGGGGNQPQHFGDGTRLSIL.

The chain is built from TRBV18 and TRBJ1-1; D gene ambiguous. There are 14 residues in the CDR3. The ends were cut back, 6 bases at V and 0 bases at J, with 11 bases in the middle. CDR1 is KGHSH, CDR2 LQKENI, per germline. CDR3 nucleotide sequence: TGTGCCAGCTCGGAGGGTGAGGTGAACACTGAAGCTTTCTTT. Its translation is CASSEGEVNTEAFF. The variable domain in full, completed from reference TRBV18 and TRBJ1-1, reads NAGVMQNPRHLVRRRGQEARLRCSPMKGHSHVYWYRQLPEEGLKFMVYLQKENIIDESGMPKERFSAEFPKEGPSILRIQQVVRGDSAAYFCASSEGEVNTEAFFGQGTRLTVV.

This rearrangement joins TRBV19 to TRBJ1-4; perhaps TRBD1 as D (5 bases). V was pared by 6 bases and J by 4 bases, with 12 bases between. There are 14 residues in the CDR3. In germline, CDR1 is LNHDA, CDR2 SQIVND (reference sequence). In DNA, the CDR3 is TGTGCCAGTAGAACCGGGACCTATAATGAAAAACTGTTTTTT. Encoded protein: CASRTGTYNEKLFF.

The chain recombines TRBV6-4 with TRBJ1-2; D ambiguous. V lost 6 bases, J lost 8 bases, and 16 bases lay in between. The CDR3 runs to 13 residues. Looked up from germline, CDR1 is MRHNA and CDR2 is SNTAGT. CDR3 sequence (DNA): TGTGCCAGCAGCCTCGATGGGGTTGGGGGCTACACCTTC. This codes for CASSLDGVGGYTF.

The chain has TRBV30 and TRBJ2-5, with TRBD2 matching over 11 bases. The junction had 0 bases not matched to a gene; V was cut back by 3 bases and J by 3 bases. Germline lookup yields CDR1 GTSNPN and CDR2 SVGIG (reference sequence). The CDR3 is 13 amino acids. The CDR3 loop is CAWRTSGEETQYF. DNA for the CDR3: TGTGCCTGGAGGACTAGCGGGGAAGAGACCCAGTACTTC.

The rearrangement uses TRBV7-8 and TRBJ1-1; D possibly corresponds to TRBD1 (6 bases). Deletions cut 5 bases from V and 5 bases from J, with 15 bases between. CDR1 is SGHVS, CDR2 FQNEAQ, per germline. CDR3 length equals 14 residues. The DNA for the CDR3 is TGTGCCAGCAGCCCTAGAGGAGGGGGGACTGAAGCTTTCTTT. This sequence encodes CASSPRGGGTEAFF.

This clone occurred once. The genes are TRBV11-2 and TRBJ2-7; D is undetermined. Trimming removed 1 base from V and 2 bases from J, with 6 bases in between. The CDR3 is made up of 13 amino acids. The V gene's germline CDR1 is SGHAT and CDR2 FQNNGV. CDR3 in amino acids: CASSLGVTYEQYF. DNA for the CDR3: TGTGCCAGCAGCTTAGGGGTTACCTACGAGCAGTACTTC.

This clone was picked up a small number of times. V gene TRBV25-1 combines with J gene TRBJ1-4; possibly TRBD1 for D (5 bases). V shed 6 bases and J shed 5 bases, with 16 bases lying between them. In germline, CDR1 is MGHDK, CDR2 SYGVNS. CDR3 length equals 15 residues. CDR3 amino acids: CASRDTGRGNEKLFF. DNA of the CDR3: TGTGCCAGCAGGGATACCGGGAGGGGAAATGAAAAACTGTTTTTT.

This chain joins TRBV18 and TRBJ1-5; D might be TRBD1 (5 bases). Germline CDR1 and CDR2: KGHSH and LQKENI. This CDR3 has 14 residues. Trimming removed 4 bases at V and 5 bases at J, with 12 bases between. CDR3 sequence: CASSRDGGDQPQHF. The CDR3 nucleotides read TGTGCCAGCTCACGGGACGGGGGTGATCAGCCCCAGCATTTT. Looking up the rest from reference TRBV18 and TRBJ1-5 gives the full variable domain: NAGVMQNPRHLVRRRGQEARLRCSPMKGHSHVYWYRQLPEEGLKFMVYLQKENIIDESGMPKERFSAEFPKEGPSILRIQQVVRGDSAAYFCASSRDGGDQPQHFGDGTRLSIL.

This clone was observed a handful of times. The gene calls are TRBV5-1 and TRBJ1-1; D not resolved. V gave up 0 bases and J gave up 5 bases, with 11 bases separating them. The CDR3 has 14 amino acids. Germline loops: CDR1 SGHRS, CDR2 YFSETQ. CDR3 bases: TGCGCCAGCAGCTTGGAAGGGTTTGGGACTGAAGCTTTCTTT. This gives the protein CASSLEGFGTEAFF.